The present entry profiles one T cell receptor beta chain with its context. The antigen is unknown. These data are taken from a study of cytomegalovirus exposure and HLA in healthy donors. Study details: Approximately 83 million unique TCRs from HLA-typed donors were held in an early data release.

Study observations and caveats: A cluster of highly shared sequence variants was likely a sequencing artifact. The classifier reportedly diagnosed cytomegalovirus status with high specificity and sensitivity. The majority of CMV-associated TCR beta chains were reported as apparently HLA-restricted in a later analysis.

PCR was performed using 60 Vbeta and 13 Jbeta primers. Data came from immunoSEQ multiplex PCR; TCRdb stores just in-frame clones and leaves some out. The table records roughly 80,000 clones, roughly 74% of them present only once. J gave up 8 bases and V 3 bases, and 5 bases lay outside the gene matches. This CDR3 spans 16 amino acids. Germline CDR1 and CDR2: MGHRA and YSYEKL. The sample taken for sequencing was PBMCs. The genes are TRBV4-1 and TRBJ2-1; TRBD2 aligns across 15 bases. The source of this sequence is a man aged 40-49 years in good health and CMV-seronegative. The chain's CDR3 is CASSHRTSGGADEQFF. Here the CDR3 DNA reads TGCGCCAGCAGCCACCGGACTAGCGGGGGGGCAGATGAGCAGTTCTTC.